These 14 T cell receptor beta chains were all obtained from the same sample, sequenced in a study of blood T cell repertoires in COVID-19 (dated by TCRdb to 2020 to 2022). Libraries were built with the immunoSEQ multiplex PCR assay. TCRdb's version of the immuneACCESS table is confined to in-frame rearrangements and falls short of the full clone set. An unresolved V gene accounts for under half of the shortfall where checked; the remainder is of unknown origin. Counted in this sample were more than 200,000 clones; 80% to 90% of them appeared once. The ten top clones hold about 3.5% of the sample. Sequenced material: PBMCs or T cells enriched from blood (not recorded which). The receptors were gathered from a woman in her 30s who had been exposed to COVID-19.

DNA for the CDR3: TGTGCCAGCAGCTTGCAGGGGGCTTGGGGAGCTTTCTTT. Its protein product is CASSLQGAWGAFF. The chain has TRBV12-3 or TRBV12-4 and TRBJ1-1; 8 bases align to TRBD1. J lost 10 bases, V lost 6 bases, and 10 bases had no gene match. This CDR3 region has 13 residues.

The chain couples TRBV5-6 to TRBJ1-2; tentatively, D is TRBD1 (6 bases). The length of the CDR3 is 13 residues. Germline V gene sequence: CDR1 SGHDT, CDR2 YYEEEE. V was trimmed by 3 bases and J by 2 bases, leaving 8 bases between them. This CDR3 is CASSSTGNYGYTF. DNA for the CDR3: TGTGCCAGCAGCTCTACAGGGAACTATGGCTACACCTTC.

The chain's CDR3 is CASSLEGVRETQYF. The CDR3 DNA reads as TGTGCCAGCAGCTTAGAGGGGGTACGGGAGACCCAGTACTTC. The V and J genes are TRBV7-2 and TRBJ2-5; D possibly corresponds to TRBD1 (6 bases). The V end lost 1 base, the J end lost 5 bases, and 11 bases lay between the germline ends. CDR3 length: 14 residues. Germline CDR1 and CDR2: SGHTA and FQGNSA.

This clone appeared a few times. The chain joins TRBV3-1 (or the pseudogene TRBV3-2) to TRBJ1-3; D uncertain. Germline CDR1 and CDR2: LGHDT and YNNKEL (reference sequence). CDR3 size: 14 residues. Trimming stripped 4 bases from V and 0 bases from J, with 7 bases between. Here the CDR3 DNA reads TGTGCCAGCAGCCTTGGACTCTCTGGAAACACCATATATTTT. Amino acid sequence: CASSLGLSGNTIYF.

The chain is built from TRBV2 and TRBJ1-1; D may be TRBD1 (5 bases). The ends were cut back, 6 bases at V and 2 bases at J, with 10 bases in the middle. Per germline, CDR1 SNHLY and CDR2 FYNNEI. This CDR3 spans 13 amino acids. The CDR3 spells CASRVQGNTEAFF. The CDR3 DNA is TGTGCCAGCAGGGTTCAGGGAAACACTGAAGCTTTCTTT.

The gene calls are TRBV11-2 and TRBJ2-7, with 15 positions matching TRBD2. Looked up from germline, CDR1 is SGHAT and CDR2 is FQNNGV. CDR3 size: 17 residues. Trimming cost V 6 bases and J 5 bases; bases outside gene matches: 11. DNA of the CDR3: TGTGCCAGCAGTCGCGGCCCGGGACTAGCGGGAGGAAACGAGCAGTACTTC. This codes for CASSRGPGLAGGNEQYF. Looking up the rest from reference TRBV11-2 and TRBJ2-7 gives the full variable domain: EAGVAQSPRYKIIEKRQSVAFWCNPISGHATLYWYQQILGQGPKLLIQFQNNGVVDDSQLPKDRFSAERLKGVDSTLKIQPAKLEDSAVYLCASSRGPGLAGGNEQYFGPGTRLTVT.

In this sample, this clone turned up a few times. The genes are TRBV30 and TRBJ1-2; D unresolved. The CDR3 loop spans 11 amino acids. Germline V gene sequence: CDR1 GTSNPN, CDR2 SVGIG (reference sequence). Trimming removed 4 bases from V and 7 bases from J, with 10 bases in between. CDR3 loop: CAWTEGFGYTF. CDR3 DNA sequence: TGTGCCTGGACCGAGGGTTTTGGCTACACCTTC. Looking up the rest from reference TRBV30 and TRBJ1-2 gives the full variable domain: SQTIHQWPATLVQPVGSPLSLECTVEGTSNPNLYWYRQAAGRGLQLLFYSVGIGQISSEVPQNLSASRPQDRQFILSSKKLLLSDSGFYLCAWTEGFGYTFGSGTRLTVV.

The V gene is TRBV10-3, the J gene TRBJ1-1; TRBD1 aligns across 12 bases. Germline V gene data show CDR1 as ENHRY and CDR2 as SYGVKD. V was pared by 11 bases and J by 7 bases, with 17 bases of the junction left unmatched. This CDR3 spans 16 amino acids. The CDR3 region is CAGGGDRGLWGGEAFF. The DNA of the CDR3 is TGTGCCGGCGGTGGGGACAGGGGGCTGTGGGGCGGTGAAGCTTTCTTT.

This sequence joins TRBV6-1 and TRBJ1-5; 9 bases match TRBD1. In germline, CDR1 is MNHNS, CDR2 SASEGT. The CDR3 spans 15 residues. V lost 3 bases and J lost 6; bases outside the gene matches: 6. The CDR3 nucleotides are TGTGCCAGCAGTGAGATGACAGGGGGGGGTCAGCCCCAGCATTTT. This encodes CASSEMTGGGQPQHF.

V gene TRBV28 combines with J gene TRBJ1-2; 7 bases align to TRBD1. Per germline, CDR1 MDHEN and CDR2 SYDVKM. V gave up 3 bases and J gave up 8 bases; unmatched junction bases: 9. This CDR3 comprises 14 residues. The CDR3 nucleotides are TGTGCCAGCAGTTTCGTGACAGGGTCAAGGGGCTACACCTTC. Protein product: CASSFVTGSRGYTF.

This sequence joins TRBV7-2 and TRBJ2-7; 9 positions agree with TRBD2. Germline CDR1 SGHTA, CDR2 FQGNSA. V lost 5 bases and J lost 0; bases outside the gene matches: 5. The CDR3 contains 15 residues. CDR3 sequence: CASSLTSGRSYEQYF. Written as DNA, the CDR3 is TGTGCCAGCAGCCTCACTAGCGGGCGCTCCTACGAGCAGTACTTC.

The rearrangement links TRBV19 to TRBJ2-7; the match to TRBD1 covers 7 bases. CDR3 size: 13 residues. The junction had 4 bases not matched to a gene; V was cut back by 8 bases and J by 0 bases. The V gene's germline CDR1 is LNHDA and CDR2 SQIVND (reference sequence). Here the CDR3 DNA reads TGTGCCAGTTCCGGGACAGCCTCCTACGAGCAGTACTTC. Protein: CASSGTASYEQYF.

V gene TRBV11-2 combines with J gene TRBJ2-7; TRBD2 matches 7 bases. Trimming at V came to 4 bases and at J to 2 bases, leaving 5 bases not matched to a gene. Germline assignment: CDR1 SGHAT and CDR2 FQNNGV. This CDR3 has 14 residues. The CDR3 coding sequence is TGTGCCAGCAGCTGGGGGACTACAGCCTACGAGCAGTACTTC. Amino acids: CASSWGTTAYEQYF.

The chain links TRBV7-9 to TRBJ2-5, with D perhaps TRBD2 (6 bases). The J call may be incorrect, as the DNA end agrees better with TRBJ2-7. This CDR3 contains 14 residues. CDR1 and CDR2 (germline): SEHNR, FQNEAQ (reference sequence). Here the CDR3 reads CASSPRRAPYEQYF. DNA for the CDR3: TGTGCCAGCAGCCCTCGGAGGGCTCCCTACGAGCAGTACTTC.